This entry describes one T cell receptor beta chain. Antigen unknown. The data are from a study of T cell responses to AZD1222 COVID-19 vaccine. Study conclusions and caveats: There were mostly white British donors and more females than males, and clonal diversity was possibly underestimated. Repertoire collection took place solely once the T cell response had peaked.

J gave up 2 bases and V 1 base, and 6 bases lay outside the gene matches. The CDR3 has 16 residues. Germline V gene sequence: CDR1 SGHVS, CDR2 FNYEAQ. Profiling relied on immunoSEQ multiplex PCR, and the TCRdb table lists in-frame clones only, not all of them. The sample has around 90,000 clones; around 85% are singletons. V is TRBV7-6 and J is TRBJ2-3; 7 nucleotides match TRBD2. The sequenced sample was peripheral blood, obtained on day 0 of AZD1222 vaccination. This sequence originates from an adult in good health. The CDR3, as DNA: TGTGCCAGCAGCTTAGTCGCTAGCGGCTACACAGATACGCAGTATTTT. It codes for CASSLVASGYTDTQYF.